What follows is one T cell receptor beta chain and its context. What it binds is unknown. Profiled with immunoSEQ multiplex PCR; TCRdb holds only in-frame clones, not every one. Of fewer than 150,000 clones detected, under 90% appear once; the ten largest clones hold about 7.8%. Germline loops: CDR1 SGHVS, CDR2 FQNEAQ. The CDR3 runs 18 residues. V shed 2 bases and J 5 bases; nucleotides not matched to a gene: 13. The data stem from a study of T cell responses to AZD1222 COVID-19 vaccine. Study-wide results and limits: A mostly white British donor set with more females was recruited, and clonal diversity was possibly underestimated.

The sample was peripheral blood, taken on day 0 of AZD1222 vaccination. The chain carries TRBV7-8 and TRBJ2-1; 9 positions agree with TRBD2. This sequence was found in an adult in good health. CDR3 in amino acids: CASSLPLRLAGPNNEQFF. Here the CDR3 DNA reads TGTGCCAGCAGCTTACCCCTCCGGCTAGCGGGACCCAACAATGAGCAGTTCTTC. Full variable domain (outside the CDR3, taken from reference TRBV7-8 and TRBJ2-1): GAGVSQSPRYKVAKRGQDVALRCDPISGHVSLFWYQQALGQGPEFLTYFQNEAQLDKSGLPSDRFFAERPEGSVSTLKIQRTQQEDSAVYLCASSLPLRLAGPNNEQFFGPGTRLTVL.